Presented here are 32 T cell receptor beta chains from one specimen sequenced in a study of PD-1 blockade in classical Hodgkin lymphoma. The repertoire was sequenced with immunoSEQ multiplex PCR; TCRdb's copy has only in-frame clones and lacks some. This table has roughly 70,000 clones, 70% to 80% appearing once. The patients all showed relapse after autologous stem cell transplantation, while their brentuximab vedotin exposure varied. This specimen consisted of peripheral blood mononuclear cells (PBMCs), obtained before the second cycle of nivolumab. The receptors shown here come from a human donor with classical Hodgkin lymphoma.

This clone has only a few counts. This chain connects TRBV28 to TRBJ1-3, with a tentative D call TRBD1 (5 bases). The V end lost 9 bases, the J end lost 2 bases, and 11 bases lay between the germline ends. In germline, CDR1 is MDHEN, CDR2 SYDVKM. CDR3 length equals 13 residues. CDR3 in amino acids: CASRGSTGNTIYF. For the CDR3, the DNA is TGTGCCAGTAGGGGTTCTACTGGAAACACCATATATTTT.

The chain combines TRBV19 with TRBJ1-1; unclear D gene. The germline V gene encodes CDR1 LNHDA and CDR2 SQIVND (reference sequence). The V end was cut by 3 bases, the J end by 0 bases, with 8 bases between. The CDR3 is 14 residues long. The CDR3 coding sequence is TGTGCCAGTAGTATGGGCAGTATGAACACTGAAGCTTTCTTT. Encoded protein: CASSMGSMNTEAFF.

This clone was seen a few times. The CDR3 loop is CASSFGDRGYEQYF. CDR3 in DNA: TGTGCCAGCAGCTTTGGGGACAGGGGCTACGAGCAGTACTTC. The V and J genes are TRBV7-8 and TRBJ2-7; 10 bases are a match to TRBD1. Germline V lookup: CDR1 SGHVS, CDR2 FQNEAQ. This CDR3 spans 14 amino acids. V lost 3 bases and J lost 3; bases outside the gene matches: 2. The variable domain in full, with the rest retrieved from reference TRBV7-8 and TRBJ2-7, is GAGVSQSPRYKVAKRGQDVALRCDPISGHVSLFWYQQALGQGPEFLTYFQNEAQLDKSGLPSDRFFAERPEGSVSTLKIQRTQQEDSAVYLCASSFGDRGYEQYFGPGTRLTVT.

This clone has ten or more counts. V usage is TRBV30 and J usage is TRBJ2-7; 8 bases are shared with TRBD2. CDR1 is GTSNPN and CDR2 is SVGIG in the germline V gene (reference sequence). V was clipped by 2 bases and J by 0 bases; unmatched bases: 9. The length of the CDR3 is 16 residues. DNA for the CDR3: TGTGCCTGGAGTCGGGGGGGTCCGCCCACCTCCTACGAGCAGTACTTC. The encoded protein is CAWSRGGPPTSYEQYF.

The chain couples TRBV7-8 to TRBJ1-1; 8 positions agree with TRBD1. This CDR3 comprises 14 residues. V lost 5 bases, J lost 5 bases, and 7 bases stayed unmatched. In germline, CDR1 is SGHVS, CDR2 FQNEAQ. The CDR3 is CASSPGQGGTEAFF. As DNA, the CDR3 is TGTGCCAGCAGCCCAGGACAGGGAGGAACTGAAGCTTTCTTT.

The V call is TRBV11-1, the J call TRBJ1-1; 7 bases agree with TRBD1. The ends lost 2 bases at V and 5 bases at J; junction bases unmatched: 2. Germline assignment: CDR1 SGHAT and CDR2 FQDESV (reference sequence). The CDR3 has 13 residues. DNA for the CDR3: TGTGCCAGCAGCTTACCAGGGGGGACTGAAGCTTTCTTT. It translates to CASSLPGGTEAFF. The variable domain in full, completed from reference TRBV11-1 and TRBJ1-1, reads EAEVAQSPRYKITEKSQAVAFWCDPISGHATLYWYRQILGQGPELLVQFQDESVVDDSQLPKDRFSAERLKGVDSTLKIQPAELGDSAMYLCASSLPGGTEAFFGQGTRLTVV.

This chain joins TRBV28 and TRBJ1-2, with TRBD1 as a possible D gene (5 bases). This CDR3 contains 13 residues. CDR1 and CDR2 from the germline V gene are MDHEN and SYDVKM. Trimming cost V 3 bases and J 7 bases, with 12 bases left between them. The CDR3 bases are TGTGCCAGCAGTTTCCAAGGGGTCCCTGGCTACACCTTC. Translated, it gives CASSFQGVPGYTF.

V and J are TRBV20-1 and TRBJ1-1; D perhaps matches TRBD1 (5 bases). Germline lookup yields CDR1 DFQATT and CDR2 SNEGSKA (reference sequence). The CDR3 has 11 residues. The V end lost 3 bases, the J end lost 6 bases, and 8 bases lay between the germline ends. The CDR3 protein is CSARRQSEAFF. Written as DNA, the CDR3 is TGCAGTGCTAGGCGACAGTCTGAAGCTTTCTTT.

The chain recombines TRBV27 with TRBJ2-1; 8 bases line up with TRBD2. V dropped 5 bases and J dropped 0; count of bases not matched to a gene: 6. CDR1 MNHEY and CDR2 SMNVEV come from the germline V gene (reference sequence). This CDR3 is 16 amino acids long. The chain's CDR3 is CASSVTSGTSYNEQFF. The CDR3, as DNA: TGTGCCAGCAGTGTCACTAGCGGTACCTCCTACAATGAGCAGTTCTTC.

This clone was seen only a few times. The chain combines TRBV18 with TRBJ1-2, with TRBD1 identical over 9 bases. Trimming at V came to 2 bases and at J to 5 bases, leaving 9 bases not matched to a gene. Per germline, CDR1 KGHSH and CDR2 LQKENI. The CDR3 runs 16 residues. The CDR3 reads CASSPYDGTGRYGYTF. The CDR3 DNA reads as TGTGCCAGCTCACCATATGATGGGACAGGGCGATATGGCTACACCTTC. Supplemented by reference TRBV18 and TRBJ1-2, the full variable domain reads NAGVMQNPRHLVRRRGQEARLRCSPMKGHSHVYWYRQLPEEGLKFMVYLQKENIIDESGMPKERFSAEFPKEGPSILRIQQVVRGDSAAYFCASSPYDGTGRYGYTFGSGTRLTVV.

The rearrangement joins TRBV10-3 to TRBJ2-3; 9 bases map to TRBD2. The CDR3 is made up of 14 amino acids. J lost 6 bases, V lost 8 bases, and 9 bases had no gene match. Germline CDR1 is ENHRY and CDR2 is SYGVKD. This CDR3 is CAIRLAGSGDTQYF. The DNA for the CDR3 is TGTGCCATCCGCCTAGCGGGGTCTGGGGATACGCAGTATTTT.

The J gene is TRBJ2-1, the V gene TRBV10-2; TRBD2 aligns across 8 bases. The CDR3 has 15 amino acids. With 3 bases clipped from V and 2 bases from J, the junction kept 3 bases outside the gene matches. Germline loops: CDR1 WSHSY, CDR2 SAAADI. CDR3 sequence reads: CASSEGSGTYNEQFF. The DNA of the CDR3 is TGCGCCAGCAGTGAAGGTAGCGGGACCTACAATGAGCAGTTCTTC.

This chain connects TRBV4-2 to TRBJ2-7; 8 bases fit TRBD2. V trimming: 0 bases; J trimming: 2 bases; junction bases outside the gene matches: 6. CDR3 length: 16 residues. The germline V gene encodes CDR1 LGHNA and CDR2 YNFKEQ. Here the CDR3 reads CASSQDRGGNTYEQYF. The CDR3 DNA reads as TGTGCCAGCAGCCAAGATCGGGGGGGCAACACCTACGAGCAGTACTTC.

The rearrangement joins TRBV23-1 to TRBJ1-2, with D possibly matching TRBD1 (5 bases). TRBV23-1 is marked as an open reading frame, function uncertain. The CDR3 is 15 amino acids. The V end lost 0 bases, the J end lost 1 base, and 9 bases lay between the germline ends. The CDR3 spells CASSQSETVNYGYTF. CDR3 nucleotide sequence: TGCGCCAGCAGTCAATCGGAGACAGTTAACTATGGCTACACCTTC.

This chain joins TRBV2 and TRBJ1-2, with D tentatively TRBD1 (5 bases). This CDR3 spans 14 amino acids. Trimming took 4 bases from V and 3 from J, leaving 12 bases between them. Germline CDR1 and CDR2: SNHLY and FYNNEI. The CDR3 sequence is CASSGLPGDYGYTF. CDR3 bases: TGTGCCAGCAGTGGACTTCCGGGGGACTATGGCTACACCTTC.

The chain uses TRBV5-1 and TRBJ2-7; 7 positions match TRBD2. Germline CDR1 and CDR2: SGHRS and YFSETQ. After removal of 4 bases from V and 5 bases from J, the junction contained 9 bases not matched to a gene. This CDR3 comprises 14 residues. The CDR3 nucleotides read TGCGCCAGCAGCCCCGGACTAGATCTCGACGAGCAGTACTTC. Protein: CASSPGLDLDEQYF.

The chain carries TRBV5-4 and TRBJ2-2, with TRBD1 matching over 9 bases. The CDR3 length is 15 residues. The germline V gene has CDR1 SGHNT and CDR2 YYREEE (reference sequence). V shed 6 bases, J shed 4 bases, and the junction held 7 bases outside the gene matches. The CDR3 protein is CASTSGTGFTGELFF. The CDR3 region has the DNA TGTGCCAGCACCTCCGGGACAGGGTTCACCGGGGAGCTGTTTTTT.

This clone was counted only a few times. The chain links TRBV10-3 to TRBJ1-1, with D perhaps TRBD1 (6 bases). Deletions cut 4 bases from V and 1 base from J, with 19 bases between. Germline V gives CDR1 ENHRY, CDR2 SYGVKD. The CDR3 is 17 amino acids. CDR3 nucleotides: TGTGCCATCAGTGGCAGGGGATTTACCCCACGGAACACTGAAGCTTTCTTT. This sequence encodes CAISGRGFTPRNTEAFF.

The chain joins TRBV6-6 to TRBJ1-5, with unresolved D. The CDR3 is made up of 15 amino acids. Trimming shortened V by 6 bases and J by 0 bases, and 12 bases separated the two germline ends. The germline V gene has CDR1 MNHNY and CDR2 SVGAGI (reference sequence). CDR3 coding DNA: TGTGCCAGCAGCCCTACAGAGTATAGCAATCAGCCCCAGCATTTT. It translates to CASSPTEYSNQPQHF.

This clone was detected once. This sequence joins TRBV7-6 and TRBJ2-1; 9 bases match TRBD1. The germline CDR1 and CDR2 sequences are SGHVS and FNYEAQ. V shed 5 bases and J 3 bases; nucleotides not matched to a gene: 5. This CDR3 spans 15 amino acids. The CDR3 DNA is TGTGCCAGCAGCCTGGGACAGGGATTCTACAATGAGCAGTTCTTC. Translated, it gives CASSLGQGFYNEQFF.

The rearrangement uses TRBV19 and TRBJ1-5, with TRBD1 matching 9 bases. Germline CDR1 reads LNHDA; CDR2 reads SQIVND (reference sequence). Unmatched junction bases numbered 7, after V lost 5 bases and J lost 2 bases. The CDR3 loop spans 16 amino acids. The DNA for the CDR3 is TGTGCCAGTAGTCCGGGACAGGGCTTTGGCAATCAGCCCCAGCATTTT. Translating it yields CASSPGQGFGNQPQHF. Full variable domain (rest looked up from reference TRBV19 and TRBJ1-5): DGGITQSPKYLFRKEGQNVTLSCEQNLNHDAMYWYRQDPGQGLRLIYYSQIVNDFQKGDIAEGYSVSREKKESFPLTVTSAQKNPTAFYLCASSPGQGFGNQPQHFGDGTRLSIL.

The CDR3 region has the DNA TGTGCCAGCAGCTTAGGCATTCTAGCGGGGGAGCAGTACTTC. It encodes CASSLGILAGEQYF. The rearrangement uses TRBV11-2 and TRBJ2-7, with 9 bases identical to TRBD2. The CDR3 has 14 amino acids. Germline V CDR1 and CDR2: SGHAT, FQNNGV. Trimming took 1 base from V and 7 from J; bases not matched to a gene: 5.

This clone is deemed medium-sized. V is TRBV7-9 and J is TRBJ1-5; D is undetermined. The CDR3 consists of 13 residues. Trimming removed 5 bases from V and 2 bases from J, with 7 bases in between. Germline V gene data show CDR1 as SEHNR and CDR2 as FQNEAQ (reference sequence). CDR3: CASSPAGNQPQHF. The DNA for the CDR3 is TGTGCCAGCAGCCCGGCGGGCAATCAGCCCCAGCATTTT.

The chain couples TRBV9 to TRBJ2-7; 11 positions match TRBD2. This CDR3 contains 15 residues. Germline V CDR1 and CDR2: SGDLS, YYNGEE. V lost 3 bases to trimming and J lost 2 bases; unmatched junction nucleotides: 4. CDR3 in amino acids: CASSATSGSTYEQYF. CDR3 nucleotide sequence: TGTGCCAGCAGCGCCACTAGCGGGAGCACCTACGAGCAGTACTTC.

A word on this clone: One end of the junction is discordant with germline, which a read error may explain. The chain carries TRBV14 and TRBJ2-2; the D gene is possibly TRBD2 (5 bases). The CDR3 is made up of 15 amino acids. The V gene's germline CDR1 is SGHDN and CDR2 FVKESK. CDR3 in DNA: TGTACCAGCAGCCAAGATTTTGGACTGGACGGGGAGCTGTTTTTT. It yields the protein CTSSQDFGLDGELFF.

J is TRBJ1-2 and V is TRBV7-6; possible D gene TRBD1, 5 bases. V was trimmed by 1 base and J by 7 bases, leaving 13 bases between them. CDR1 is SGHVS, CDR2 FNYEAQ, per germline. The CDR3 loop spans 14 amino acids. DNA for the CDR3: TGTGCCAGCAGCTTAGTGCCCGGGACCGCTGGCTACACCTTC. The encoded protein is CASSLVPGTAGYTF. The full variable domain, with the rest looked up from reference TRBV7-6 and TRBJ1-2, is GAGVSQSPRYKVTKRGQDVALRCDPISGHVSLYWYRQALGQGPEFLTYFNYEAQQDKSGLPNDRFSAERPEGSISTLTIQRTEQRDSAMYRCASSLVPGTAGYTFGSGTRLTVV.

The V gene is TRBV5-1, the J gene TRBJ1-1; 10 nucleotides align to TRBD1. CDR1 and CDR2 from the germline V gene are SGHRS and YFSETQ. The CDR3 covers 16 residues. The V gene end was trimmed by 4 bases and the J gene end by 0 bases; junction bases not matched to a gene: 6. Here the CDR3 reads CASSRQGAVMNTEAFF. The CDR3 region has the DNA TGCGCCAGCAGCAGACAGGGGGCGGTCATGAACACTGAAGCTTTCTTT.

The chain carries TRBV5-4 and TRBJ1-2; possible D gene TRBD1, 6 bases. Per the germline V gene, CDR1 is SGHNT and CDR2 is YYREEE (reference sequence). The CDR3 runs to 12 residues. V was cut by 0 bases and J by 12 bases, with 12 bases left in between. The CDR3 protein is CASSLDRQADTF. CDR3 bases: TGTGCCAGCAGCTTGGATCGACAGGCTGACACCTTC.

This chain connects TRBV5-1 to TRBJ2-1; unclear D gene. The CDR3 sequence is 11 residues long. The germline CDR1 and CDR2 sequences are SGHRS and YFSETQ. Trimming left V 0 bases short and J 9 bases short, with 4 bases between. The CDR3 reads CASSLGTEQFF. DNA of the CDR3: TGCGCCAGCAGCTTGGGAACTGAGCAGTTCTTC.

The V and J genes are TRBV5-1 and TRBJ1-1; D gene ambiguous. V was pared by 3 bases and J by 4 bases, with 10 bases between. The CDR3 has 13 residues. Germline loops: CDR1 SGHRS, CDR2 YFSETQ. The DNA of the CDR3 is TGCGCCAGCAGCTCCTCGTGGCGCACTGAAGCTTTCTTT. This translates into CASSSSWRTEAFF.

The chain joins TRBV6-5 to TRBJ1-2, with D unresolved. Trimming removed 0 bases at V and 0 bases at J, with 8 bases between. The CDR3 runs 15 residues. Germline-derived CDR1 and CDR2 are MNHEY and SVGAGI. This CDR3 is CASSYSKLANYGYTF. The CDR3 DNA reads as TGTGCCAGCAGTTACTCGAAGTTAGCTAACTATGGCTACACCTTC.

This rearrangement joins TRBV5-1 to TRBJ2-5; 9 nucleotides align to TRBD2. The V gene's germline CDR1 is SGHRS and CDR2 YFSETQ. CDR3 length equals 16 residues. V shed 7 bases and J 4 bases; nucleotides not matched to a gene: 14. The CDR3 sequence: CASLRNGLASAETQYF. For the CDR3, the DNA is TGCGCCAGCCTACGAAACGGACTAGCGTCAGCAGAGACCCAGTACTTC.